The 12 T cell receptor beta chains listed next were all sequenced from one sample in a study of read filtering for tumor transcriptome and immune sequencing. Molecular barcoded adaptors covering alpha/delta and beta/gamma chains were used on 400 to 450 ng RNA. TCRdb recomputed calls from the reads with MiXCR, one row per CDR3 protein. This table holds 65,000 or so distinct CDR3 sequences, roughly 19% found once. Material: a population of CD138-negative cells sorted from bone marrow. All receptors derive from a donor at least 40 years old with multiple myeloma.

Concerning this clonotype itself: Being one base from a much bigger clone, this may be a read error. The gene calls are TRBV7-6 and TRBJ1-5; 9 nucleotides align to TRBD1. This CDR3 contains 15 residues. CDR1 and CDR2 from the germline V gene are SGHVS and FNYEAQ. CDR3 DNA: TGTGCCAGCGGCTTAGGACAGGGGAGCGACCAGCCCCAGCATTTT. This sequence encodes CASGLGQGSDQPQHF.

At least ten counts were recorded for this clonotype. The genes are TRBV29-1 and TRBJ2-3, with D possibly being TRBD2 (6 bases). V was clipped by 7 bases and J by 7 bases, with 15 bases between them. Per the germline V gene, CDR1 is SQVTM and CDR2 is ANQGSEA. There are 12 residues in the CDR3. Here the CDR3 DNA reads TGCAGCGCAAGATGGGGGGAAAATACGCAGTATTTT. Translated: CSARWGENTQYF.

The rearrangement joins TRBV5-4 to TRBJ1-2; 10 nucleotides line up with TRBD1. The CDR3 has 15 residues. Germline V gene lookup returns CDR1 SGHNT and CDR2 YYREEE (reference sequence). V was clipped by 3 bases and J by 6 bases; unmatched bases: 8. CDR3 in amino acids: CASSSKTGGANGYTF. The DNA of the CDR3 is TGTGCCAGCAGCTCCAAGACAGGGGGCGCAAATGGCTACACCTTC.

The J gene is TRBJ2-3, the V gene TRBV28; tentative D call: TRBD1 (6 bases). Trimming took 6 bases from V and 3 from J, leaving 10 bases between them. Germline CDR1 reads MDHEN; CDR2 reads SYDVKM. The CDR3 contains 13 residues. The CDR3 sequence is CASRKQGTDTQYF. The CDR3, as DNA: TGTGCCAGCAGAAAACAGGGAACAGATACGCAGTATTTT.

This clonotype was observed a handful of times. The CDR3 DNA is TGTGCCAGCAGCCTAATACAGGGCCGGCAGTACTTC. Amino acids: CASSLIQGRQYF. This chain connects TRBV28 to TRBJ2-7; possibly TRBD1 for D (6 bases). V lost 6 bases to trimming and J lost 9 bases, with 15 bases between them. Germline lookup yields CDR1 MDHEN and CDR2 SYDVKM. The CDR3 contains 12 residues.

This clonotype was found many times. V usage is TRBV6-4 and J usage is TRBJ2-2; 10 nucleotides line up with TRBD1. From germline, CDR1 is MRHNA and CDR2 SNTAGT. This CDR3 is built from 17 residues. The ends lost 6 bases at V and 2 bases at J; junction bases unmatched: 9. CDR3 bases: TGTGCCAGCAGCCGGGCCGGGACAGGGGCCAACACCGGGGAGCTGTTTTTT. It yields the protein CASSRAGTGANTGELFF.

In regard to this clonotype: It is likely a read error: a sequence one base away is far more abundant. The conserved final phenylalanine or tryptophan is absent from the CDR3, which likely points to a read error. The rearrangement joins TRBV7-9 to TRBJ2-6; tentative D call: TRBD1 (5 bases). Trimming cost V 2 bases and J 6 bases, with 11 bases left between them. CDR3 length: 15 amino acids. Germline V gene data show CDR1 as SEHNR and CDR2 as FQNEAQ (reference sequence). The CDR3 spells CASSLQSGLANVLTL. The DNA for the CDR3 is TGTGCCAGCAGCTTACAGTCAGGGTTGGCCAACGTCCTGACTCTC.

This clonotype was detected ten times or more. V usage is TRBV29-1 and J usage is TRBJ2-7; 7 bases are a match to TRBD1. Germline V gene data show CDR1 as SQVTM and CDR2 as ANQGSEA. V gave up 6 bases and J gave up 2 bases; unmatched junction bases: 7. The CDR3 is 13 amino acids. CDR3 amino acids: CSVIMDRPYEQYF. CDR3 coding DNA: TGCAGCGTAATCATGGACAGGCCCTACGAGCAGTACTTC.

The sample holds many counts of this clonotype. CDR3 region: CSARGGNGPSYNEQFF. DNA of the CDR3: TGCAGTGCTAGAGGAGGCAACGGGCCCTCCTACAATGAGCAGTTCTTC. The chain links TRBV20-1 to TRBJ2-1, with unresolved D. The CDR3 sequence is 16 residues long. The V gene's germline CDR1 is DFQATT and CDR2 SNEGSKA (reference sequence). The germline V and J ends were trimmed by 1 base and 0 bases, with 13 bases remaining between them.

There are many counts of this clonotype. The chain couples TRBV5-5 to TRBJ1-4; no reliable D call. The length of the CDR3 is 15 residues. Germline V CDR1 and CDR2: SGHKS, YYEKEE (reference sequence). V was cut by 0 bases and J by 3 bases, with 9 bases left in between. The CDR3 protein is CASSLAGEANEKLFF. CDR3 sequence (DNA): TGTGCCAGCAGCTTGGCCGGGGAGGCTAATGAAAAACTGTTTTTT.

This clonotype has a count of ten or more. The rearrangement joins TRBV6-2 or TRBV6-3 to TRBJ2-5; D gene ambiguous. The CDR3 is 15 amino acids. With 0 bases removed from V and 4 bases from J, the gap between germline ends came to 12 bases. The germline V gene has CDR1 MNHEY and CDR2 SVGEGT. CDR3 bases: TGTGCCAGCAGTTACTCCAAGGGTCCGGTAGAGACCCAGTACTTC. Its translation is CASSYSKGPVETQYF.

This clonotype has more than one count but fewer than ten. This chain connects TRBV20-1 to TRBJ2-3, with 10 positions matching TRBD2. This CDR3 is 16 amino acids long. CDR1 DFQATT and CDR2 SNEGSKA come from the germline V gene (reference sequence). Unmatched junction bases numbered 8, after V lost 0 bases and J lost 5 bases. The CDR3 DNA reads TGCAGTGCTAGAGATCCGGCTAGCGGGAGAAAAGATACGCAGTATTTT. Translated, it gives CSARDPASGRKDTQYF.